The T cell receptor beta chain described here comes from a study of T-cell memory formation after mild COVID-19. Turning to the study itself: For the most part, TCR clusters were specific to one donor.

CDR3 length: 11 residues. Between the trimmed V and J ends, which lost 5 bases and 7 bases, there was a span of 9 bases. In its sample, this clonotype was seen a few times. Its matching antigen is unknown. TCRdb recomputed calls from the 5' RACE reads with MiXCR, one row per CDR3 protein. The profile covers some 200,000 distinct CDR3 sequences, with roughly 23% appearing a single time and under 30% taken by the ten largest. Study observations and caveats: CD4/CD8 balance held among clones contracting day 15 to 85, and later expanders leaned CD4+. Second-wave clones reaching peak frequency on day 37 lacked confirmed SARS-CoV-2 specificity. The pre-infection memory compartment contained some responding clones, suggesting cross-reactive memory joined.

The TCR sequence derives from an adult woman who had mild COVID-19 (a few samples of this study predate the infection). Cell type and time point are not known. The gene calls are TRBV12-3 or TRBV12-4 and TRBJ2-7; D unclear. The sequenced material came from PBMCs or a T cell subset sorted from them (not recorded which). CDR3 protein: CASSTSTEQYF. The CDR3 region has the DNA TGTGCCAGCAGTACATCGACGGAGCAGTACTTC.